This T cell receptor (beta chain) was sequenced for a study of radiotherapy plus CTLA-4 blockade in lung cancer. Data came from immunoSEQ multiplex PCR; TCRdb stores just in-frame clones and leaves some out. The table records some 70,000 clones, around 79% of them present only once. About this clone itself: What it binds is not known.

Per germline, CDR1 MNHNS and CDR2 SASEGT. The CDR3 sequence is 13 residues long. Trimming shortened V by 6 bases and J by 4 bases, and 12 bases separated the two germline ends. Overall study results and limits: Some TCR clones had been derived from tumors. These clones expanded in peripheral blood after radiotherapy plus ipilimumab. Reports identified early blood T cell clone dynamics, with interferon-beta, as the best response predictor.

CTLA-4 blockade with ipilimumab, together with focal radiation, was given to patients with chemo-refractory metastatic non-small-cell lung cancer. The J gene is TRBJ2-5, the V gene TRBV6-1, with a possible D match to TRBD2 (5 bases). This sequence originates from a human donor with non-small cell lung cancer who had a complete response to radiotherapy plus ipilimumab. Sequencing was performed on peripheral blood, taken from a patient treated with radiotherapy plus ipilimumab. CDR3 sequence (DNA): TGTGCCAGCAGACCCTCTAGCTTAGAGACCCAGTACTTC. This gives the protein CASRPSSLETQYF.